The sequence of this TCR beta chain was determined in a study of blood T cell repertoires in COVID-19. Germline values: CDR1 SGHTA, CDR2 FQGNSA. The length of the CDR3 is 14 residues. V dropped 4 bases and J dropped 8 bases, with 17 bases sitting between them. TCRdb's table, derived via immunoSEQ multiplex PCR, lists solely in-frame clones and lacks some. The sample includes over 450,000 clones, roughly nine tenths of them seen just once. Sequencing was done on a sample of peripheral blood. The receptor was isolated from a woman between 45 and 60 years old with COVID-19, enrolled during active disease. The chain recombines TRBV7-2 with TRBJ1-2, with D perhaps matching TRBD1 (6 bases). The CDR3 sequence is CASSSSLTGGGYTF. The CDR3 DNA is TGTGCCAGCAGCTCCTCCCTCACTGGGGGCGGCTACACCTTC. The whole variable domain, remainder taken from reference TRBV7-2 and TRBJ1-2, is GAGVSQSPSNKVTEKGKDVELRCDPISGHTALYWYRQSLGQGLEFLIYFQGNSAPDKSGLPSDRFSAERTGGSVSTLTIQRTQQEDSAVYLCASSSSLTGGGYTFGSGTRLTVV.